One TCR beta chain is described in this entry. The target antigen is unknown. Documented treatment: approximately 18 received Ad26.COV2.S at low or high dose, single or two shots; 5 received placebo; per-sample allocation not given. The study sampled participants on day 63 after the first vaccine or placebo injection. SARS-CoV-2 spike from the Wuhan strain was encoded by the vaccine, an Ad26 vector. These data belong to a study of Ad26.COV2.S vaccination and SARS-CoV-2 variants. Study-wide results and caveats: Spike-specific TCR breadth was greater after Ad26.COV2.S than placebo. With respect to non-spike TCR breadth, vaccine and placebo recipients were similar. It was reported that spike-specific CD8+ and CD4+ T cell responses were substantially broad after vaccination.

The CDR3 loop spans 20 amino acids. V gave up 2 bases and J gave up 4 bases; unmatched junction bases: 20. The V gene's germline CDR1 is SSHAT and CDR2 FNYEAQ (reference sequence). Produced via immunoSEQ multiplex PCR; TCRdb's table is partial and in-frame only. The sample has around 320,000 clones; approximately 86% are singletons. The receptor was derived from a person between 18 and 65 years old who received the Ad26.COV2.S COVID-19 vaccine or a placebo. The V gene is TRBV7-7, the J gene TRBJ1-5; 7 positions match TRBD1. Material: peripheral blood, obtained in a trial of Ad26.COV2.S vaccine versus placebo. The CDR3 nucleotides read TGTGCCAGCAGCTTAAGGTCCCGGGGTTCCCAGGGACAGCTGAATCAGCCCCAGCATTTT. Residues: CASSLRSRGSQGQLNQPQHF.